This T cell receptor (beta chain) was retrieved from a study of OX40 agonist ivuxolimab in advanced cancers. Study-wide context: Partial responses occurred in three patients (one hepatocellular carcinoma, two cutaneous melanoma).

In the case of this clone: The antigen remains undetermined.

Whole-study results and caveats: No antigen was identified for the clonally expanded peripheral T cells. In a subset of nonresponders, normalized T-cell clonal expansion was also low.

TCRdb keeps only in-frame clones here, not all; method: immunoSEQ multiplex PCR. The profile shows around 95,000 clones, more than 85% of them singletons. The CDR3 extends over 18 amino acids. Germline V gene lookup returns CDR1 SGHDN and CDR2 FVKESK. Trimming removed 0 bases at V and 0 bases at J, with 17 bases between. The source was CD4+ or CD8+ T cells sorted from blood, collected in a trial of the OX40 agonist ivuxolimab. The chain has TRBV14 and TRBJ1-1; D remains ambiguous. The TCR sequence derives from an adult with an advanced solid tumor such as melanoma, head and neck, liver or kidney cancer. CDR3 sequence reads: CASSQDGEGKGMNTEAFF. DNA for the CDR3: TGTGCCAGCAGCCAAGATGGGGAGGGAAAAGGCATGAACACTGAAGCTTTCTTT.